This T cell receptor (beta chain) was found in a study of blood T cell repertoires in COVID-19. For the study at large: The cDNA or gDNA used as material had been derived from T cells, B-cell-depleted T cells, or PBMCs.

Authors' processing steps: Estimated nucleated cell counts came from reference gene primer amplification. Repertoires were generated with immunoSEQ multiplex PCR, while TCRdb's copy carries only in-frame clones and drops some. For V, J and clone size, that table is used; D and trimming come from the DNA. Found here are around 150,000 clones, approximately 84% of them singletons; the top ten hold approximately 1.1%. The CDR3 runs to 15 residues. From germline, CDR1 is SNHLY and CDR2 FYNNEI. V was clipped by 6 bases and J by 4 bases; unmatched bases: 9. The gene calls are TRBV2 and TRBJ1-2; 9 bases fit TRBD1. Source material: peripheral blood. The TCR sequence derives from a man in his forties with acute or convalescent COVID-19. Here the CDR3 reads CASRNSVTGGYGYTF. The CDR3 nucleotides are TGTGCCAGCAGGAATTCCGTGACAGGGGGCTATGGCTACACCTTC.